This TCR beta chain was identified in a study of cytomegalovirus exposure and HLA in healthy donors. Study conclusions and caveats: Cytomegalovirus status, reportedly, was diagnosed with high specificity and sensitivity by the classifier. A later analysis reportedly found that, within productive TCRs, an Asian-associated ancestry cluster had fewer N-insertions than the mean observed across the roughly 700 donors.

For this clone: Its antigen is not known.

The CDR3 is 11 residues long. Germline V gives CDR1 SQVTM, CDR2 ANQGSEA. V was clipped by 4 bases and J by 4 bases, with 6 bases between them. 60 Vbeta and 13 Jbeta primers were used in PCR. Generated by immunoSEQ multiplex PCR, the TCRdb table keeps only in-frame clones and is missing some. Of some 110,000 clones listed, under 85% are singletons. This TCR derives from a man aged 30 to 45 in good health and CMV-seronegative. The chain has TRBV29-1 and TRBJ2-3, with a weak D call TRBD2 (5 bases). The material sequenced was PBMCs. CDR3 sequence (DNA): TGCAGCGTTGCGAGGGCAGATACGCAGTATTTT. It specifies CSVARADTQYF.